These T cell receptor beta chains were read from a single sample in a study of blood T cell repertoires in COVID-19. TCRdb's copy holds only in-frame clones and misses some; the assay was immunoSEQ multiplex PCR. The sample lists 55,000 to 60,000 clones; about 76% were seen once. Material for sequencing was peripheral blood. The receptors here all came from a middle-aged man with active or convalescent COVID-19. Each CDR3 is given with its conserved first and last residue. Fields, in order: clone size, V gene, J gene, CDR3 length, D gene, CDR3 protein, CDR3 DNA. The D gene is left open where the match is weak. For some rows the clone size is stated as once, few or many, or as a class when expanded; others skip it.

size: .
V: TRBV24-1
J: TRBJ2-1
length: 14
D: TRBD2
CDR3: CATSSGGALGEQFF
DNA: TGTGCCACCTCAAGCGGGGGGGCTTTAGGAGAGCAGTTCTTC

size: .
V: TRBV9
J: TRBJ2-2
length: 13
D: .
CDR3: CASSPRNTGELFF
DNA: TGTGCCAGCAGCCCCCGGAACACCGGGGAGCTGTTTTTT

size: .
V: TRBV3-1/TRBV3-2
J: TRBJ2-7
length: 15
D: .
CDR3: CASSQETTPTYEQYF
DNA: TGTGCCAGCAGCCAAGAGACTACACCGACCTACGAGCAGTACTTC

size: .
V: TRBV4-2
J: TRBJ2-1
length: 14
D: TRBD1
CDR3: CASSRDRVGNEQFF
DNA: TGTGCCAGCAGCCGGGACAGGGTGGGCAATGAGCAGTTCTTC

size: once
V: TRBV27
J: TRBJ1-1
length: 13
D: .
CDR3: CASSFGRQGEAFF
DNA: TGTGCCAGCAGTTTCGGGAGGCAGGGAGAGGCTTTCTTT

size: .
V: TRBV9
J: TRBJ2-1
length: 15
D: .
CDR3: CASTHSGSSYNEQFF
DNA: TGTGCCAGCACCCATAGCGGAAGCTCCTACAATGAGCAGTTCTTC

size: .
V: TRBV2
J: TRBJ1-6
length: 14
D: .
CDR3: CASEGSRPFSPLHF
DNA: TGTGCCAGCGAGGGCTCCAGACCTTTTTCACCCCTCCACTTT

size: .
V: TRBV19
J: TRBJ2-2
length: 14
D: .
CDR3: CASKGGGGTGELFF
DNA: TGTGCCAGTAAGGGAGGCGGTGGCACCGGGGAGCTGTTTTTT

size: once
V: TRBV18
J: TRBJ1-6
length: 15
D: .
CDR3: CASSPRTPENSPLHF
DNA: TGTGCCAGCTCCCCCAGGACACCCGAAAATTCACCCCTCCACTTT

size: .
V: TRBV5-4
J: TRBJ1-3
length: 17
D: TRBD1
CDR3: CASSPGTGPFSGNTIYF
DNA: TGTGCCAGCAGTCCCGGGACAGGGCCCTTCTCTGGAAACACCATATATTTT

size: .
V: TRBV2
J: TRBJ1-1
length: 14
D: .
CDR3: CASSDRKRERRAFF
DNA: TGTGCCAGCAGTGATCGGAAAAGGGAGAGGCGGGCTTTCTTT

size: .
V: TRBV29-1
J: TRBJ2-1
length: 12
D: .
CDR3: CSVETAYDEQFF
DNA: TGCAGCGTTGAGACAGCTTACGATGAGCAGTTCTTC

size: .
V: TRBV6-5
J: TRBJ1-1
length: 13
D: .
CDR3: CASSYSQNTEAFF
DNA: TGTGCCAGCAGTTATTCCCAGAACACTGAAGCTTTCTTT

size: once
V: TRBV6-5
J: TRBJ1-5
length: 15
D: .
CDR3: CASSYSYLSNQPQHF
DNA: TGTGCCAGCAGTTACTCCTACCTAAGCAATCAGCCCCAGCATTTT

size: .
V: TRBV4-1
J: TRBJ1-1
length: 13
D: TRBD1
CDR3: CASSTRQGPEAFF
DNA: TGCGCCAGCAGCACCCGACAGGGTCCTGAAGCTTTCTTT

size: .
V: TRBV6-5
J: TRBJ1-5
length: 16
D: .
CDR3: CASSYSGAGVGWPQHF
DNA: TGTGCCAGCAGTTACTCGGGCGCGGGGGTTGGTTGGCCCCAGCATTTT

size: .
V: TRBV11-2
J: TRBJ2-5
length: 17
D: TRBD2
CDR3: CASSLVSSSGTRETQYF
DNA: TGTGCCAGCAGCTTAGTTTCGTCTAGCGGGACGAGAGAGACCCAGTACTTC

size: few
V: TRBV10-1
J: TRBJ2-3
length: 17
D: .
CDR3: CASSESRGLPGTDTQYF
DNA: TGCGCCAGCAGTGAGTCGAGGGGACTCCCTGGTACAGATACGCAGTATTTT

size: .
V: TRBV5-1
J: TRBJ1-5
length: 16
D: TRBD1
CDR3: CASSLGARGVDQPQHF
DNA: TGCGCCAGCAGCTTAGGGGCCAGGGGGGTAGATCAGCCCCAGCATTTT

size: .
V: TRBV6-5
J: TRBJ1-1
length: 12
D: TRBD1
CDR3: CASSPGQGSAFF
DNA: TGTGCCAGCAGCCCCGGACAGGGCTCAGCTTTCTTT

size: once
V: TRBV7-3
J: TRBJ2-1
length: 18
D: TRBD2
CDR3: CASSSRERLAGGYNEQFF
DNA: TGTGCCAGCAGCTCAAGGGAGCGCCTAGCGGGGGGGTACAATGAGCAGTTCTTC

size: .
V: TRBV6-5
J: TRBJ2-5
length: 13
D: .
CDR3: CASTQVVPETQYF
DNA: TGTGCCAGCACTCAGGTGGTCCCAGAGACCCAGTACTTC

size: .
V: TRBV29-1
J: TRBJ1-4
length: 17
D: .
CDR3: CSGTQGIGTSTNEKLFF
DNA: TGCAGCGGGACACAGGGTATTGGAACCTCGACTAATGAAAAACTGTTTTTT

size: .
V: TRBV20-1
J: TRBJ2-7
length: 11
D: .
CDR3: CSAGQTYEQYF
DNA: TGCAGTGCTGGGCAGACCTACGAGCAGTACTTC

size: .
V: TRBV11-2
J: TRBJ1-2
length: 14
D: .
CDR3: CASSFAGVNYGYTF
DNA: TGTGCCAGCAGCTTCGCGGGGGTTAACTATGGCTACACCTTC

size: .
V: TRBV5-1
J: TRBJ2-1
length: 15
D: .
CDR3: CASSPDSSSYNEQFF
DNA: TGCGCCAGCAGCCCAGATTCCAGCTCCTACAATGAGCAGTTCTTC

size: .
V: TRBV29-1
J: TRBJ2-5
length: 13
D: TRBD2
CDR3: CSVEDLSGRTQYF
DNA: TGCAGCGTTGAAGATCTTAGCGGGAGGACCCAGTACTTC

size: .
V: TRBV25-1
J: TRBJ1-2
length: 13
D: .
CDR3: CASSRSMVDGYTF
DNA: TGTGCCAGCAGCCGTTCTATGGTAGATGGCTACACCTTC

size: few
V: TRBV27
J: TRBJ2-2
length: 12
D: .
CDR3: CASSLLPGELFF
DNA: TGTGCCAGCAGTCTCCTCCCCGGGGAGCTGTTTTTT

size: few
V: TRBV19
J: TRBJ1-1
length: 14
D: .
CDR3: CASNQGGMNTEAFF
DNA: TGTGCCAGTAACCAGGGTGGTATGAACACTGAAGCTTTCTTT

size: once
V: TRBV4-1
J: TRBJ1-1
length: 17
D: TRBD1
CDR3: CASSQSGTGANGPEAFF
DNA: TGCGCCAGCAGCCAATCTGGGACAGGGGCTAACGGGCCTGAAGCTTTCTTT

size: .
V: TRBV7-9
J: TRBJ2-3
length: 13
D: .
CDR3: CASSSFSVDTQYF
DNA: TGTGCCAGCAGCTCCTTTAGTGTGGATACGCAGTATTTT

size: .
V: TRBV27
J: TRBJ2-1
length: 14
D: .
CDR3: CASSHPPEVNEQFF
DNA: TGTGCCAGCAGTCACCCTCCTGAGGTGAATGAGCAGTTCTTC

size: .
V: TRBV30
J: TRBJ2-6
length: 14
D: .
CDR3: CAWISGAGANVLTF
DNA: TGTGCCTGGATTTCAGGCGCTGGGGCCAACGTCCTGACTTTC

size: .
V: TRBV18
J: TRBJ1-6
length: 13
D: .
CDR3: CASSPLVDSPLHF
DNA: TGTGCCAGCTCACCACTAGTTGATTCACCCCTCCACTTT

size: .
V: TRBV7-8
J: TRBJ2-5
length: 16
D: TRBD2
CDR3: CASSLGGGGRQETQYF
DNA: TGTGCCAGCAGCTTAGGTGGCGGGGGTCGGCAAGAGACCCAGTACTTC

size: .
V: TRBV29-1
J: TRBJ2-1
length: 12
D: TRBD2
CDR3: CSSRAGFGEQFF
DNA: TGCAGCAGTAGAGCGGGGTTCGGTGAGCAGTTCTTC

size: .
V: TRBV7-9
J: TRBJ1-6
length: 16
D: .
CDR3: CASSLDMSGFFSPLHF
DNA: TGTGCCAGCAGCTTAGATATGTCCGGGTTCTTTTCACCCCTCCACTTT